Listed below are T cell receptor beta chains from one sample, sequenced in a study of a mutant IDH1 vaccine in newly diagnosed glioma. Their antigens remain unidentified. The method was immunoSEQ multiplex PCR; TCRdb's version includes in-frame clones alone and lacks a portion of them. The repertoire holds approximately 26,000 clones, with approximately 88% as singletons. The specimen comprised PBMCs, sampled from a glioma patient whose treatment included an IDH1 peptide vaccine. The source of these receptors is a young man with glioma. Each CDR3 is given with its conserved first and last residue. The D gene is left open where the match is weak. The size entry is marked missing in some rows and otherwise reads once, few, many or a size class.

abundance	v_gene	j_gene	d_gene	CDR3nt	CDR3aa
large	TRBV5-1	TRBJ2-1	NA	TGCGCCAGCAGCTTTGTGGAGCCTGGCGATGAGCAGTTCTTC	CASSFVEPGDEQFF
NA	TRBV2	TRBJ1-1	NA	TGTGCCAGCACCTCCTCCCTGAACACTGAAGCTTTCTTT	CASTSSLNTEAFF
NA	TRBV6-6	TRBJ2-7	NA	TGTGCCAGCAGCCCAACAGGACAGATCTACTCCTACGAGCAGTACTTC	CASSPTGQIYSYEQYF
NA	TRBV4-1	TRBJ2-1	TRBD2	TGCGCCAGCAGCCCGGGAGGGAATGAGCAGTTCTTC	CASSPGGNEQFF
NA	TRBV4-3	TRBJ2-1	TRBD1	TGCGCCAGCAGCCAAGGTGGGGGACAGGGAGGAAATGAGCAGTTCTTC	CASSQGGGQGGNEQFF
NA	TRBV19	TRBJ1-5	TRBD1	TGTGCCAGTAGTATTCGGGGACAGAGCCAGCCCCAGCATTTT	CASSIRGQSQPQHF
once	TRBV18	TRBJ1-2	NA	TGTGCCAGCTCACCACTAGGGGGGGCTTCTAACTATGGCTACACCTTC	CASSPLGGASNYGYTF
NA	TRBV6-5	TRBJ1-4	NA	TGTGCCAGCAGTTACTCGATGGGCGGGAGTAATGAAAAACTGTTTTTT	CASSYSMGGSNEKLFF
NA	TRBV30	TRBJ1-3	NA	TGTGCCTGGAACAGCGGGCCCCGAGGAGGAAACACCATATATTTT	CAWNSGPRGGNTIYF
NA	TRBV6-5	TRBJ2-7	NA	TGTGCCAGCGCTAAGGGCGGGAAATCCTCCTACGAGCAGTACTTC	CASAKGGKSSYEQYF
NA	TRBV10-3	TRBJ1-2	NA	TGTGCCATCGGTGCAGCCTCTTATGGCTACACCTTC	CAIGAASYGYTF
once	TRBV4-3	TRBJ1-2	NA	TGCGCCAGCAGCCAAGAGTCTGGCCGGCCTATGTCTGTGGGCTACACCTTC	CASSQESGRPMSVGYTF